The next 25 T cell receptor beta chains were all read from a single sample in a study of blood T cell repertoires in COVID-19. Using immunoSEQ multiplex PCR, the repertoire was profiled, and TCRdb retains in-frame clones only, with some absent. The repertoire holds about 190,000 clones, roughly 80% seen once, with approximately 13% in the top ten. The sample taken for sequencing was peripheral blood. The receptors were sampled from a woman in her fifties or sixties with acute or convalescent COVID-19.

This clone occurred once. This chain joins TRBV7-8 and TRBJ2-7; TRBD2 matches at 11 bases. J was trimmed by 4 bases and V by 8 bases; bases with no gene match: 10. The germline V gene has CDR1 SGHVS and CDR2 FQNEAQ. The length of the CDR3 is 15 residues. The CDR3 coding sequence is TGTGCCAGCGGGGTAGCGGGGGGGTTCAGATACGAGCAGTACTTC. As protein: CASGVAGGFRYEQYF.

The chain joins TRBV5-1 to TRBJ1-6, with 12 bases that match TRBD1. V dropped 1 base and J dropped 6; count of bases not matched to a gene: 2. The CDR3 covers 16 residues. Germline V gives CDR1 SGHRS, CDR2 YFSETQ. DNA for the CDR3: TGCGCCAGCAGCTTGTCGGGACAGGGGGCTAATTCACCCCTCCACTTT. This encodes CASSLSGQGANSPLHF.

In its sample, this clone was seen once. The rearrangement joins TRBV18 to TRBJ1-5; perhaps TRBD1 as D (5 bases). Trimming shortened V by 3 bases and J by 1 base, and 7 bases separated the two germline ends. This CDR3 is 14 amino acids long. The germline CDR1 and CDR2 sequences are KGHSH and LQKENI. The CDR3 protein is CASSPGGSNQPQHF. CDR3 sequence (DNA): TGTGCCAGCTCACCGGGGGGAAGCAATCAGCCCCAGCATTTT.

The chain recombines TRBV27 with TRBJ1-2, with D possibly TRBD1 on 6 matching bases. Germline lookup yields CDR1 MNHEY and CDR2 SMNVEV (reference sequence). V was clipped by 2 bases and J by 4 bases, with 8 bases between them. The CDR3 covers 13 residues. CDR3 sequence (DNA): TGTGCCAGCAGTTTAAGGGGGACCTATGGCTACACCTTC. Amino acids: CASSLRGTYGYTF.

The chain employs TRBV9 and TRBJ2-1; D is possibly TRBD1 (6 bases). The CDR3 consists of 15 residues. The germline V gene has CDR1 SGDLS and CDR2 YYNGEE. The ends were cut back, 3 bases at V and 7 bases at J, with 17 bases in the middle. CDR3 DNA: TGTGCCAGCAGCGCCCTCGGACAGTCCGTAAATGAGCAGTTCTTC. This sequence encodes CASSALGQSVNEQFF. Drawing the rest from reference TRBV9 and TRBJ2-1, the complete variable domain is DSGVTQTPKHLITATGQRVTLRCSPRSGDLSVYWYQQSLDQGLQFLIQYYNGEERAKGNILERFSAQQFPDLHSELNLSSLELGDSALYFCASSALGQSVNEQFFGPGTRLTVL.

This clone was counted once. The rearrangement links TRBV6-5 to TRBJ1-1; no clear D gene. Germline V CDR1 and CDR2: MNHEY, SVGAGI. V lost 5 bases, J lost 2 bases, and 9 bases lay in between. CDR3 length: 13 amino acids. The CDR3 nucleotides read TGTGCCAGCAGTCCGATTACTAACACTGAAGCTTTCTTT. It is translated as CASSPITNTEAFF.

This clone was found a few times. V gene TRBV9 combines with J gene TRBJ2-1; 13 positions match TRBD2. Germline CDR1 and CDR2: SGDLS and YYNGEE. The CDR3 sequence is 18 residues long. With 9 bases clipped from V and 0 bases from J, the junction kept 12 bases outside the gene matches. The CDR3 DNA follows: TGTGCCACGAGACCGGGGACTAGCGGGGCTAGCTCCTACAATGAGCAGTTCTTC. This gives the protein CATRPGTSGASSYNEQFF.

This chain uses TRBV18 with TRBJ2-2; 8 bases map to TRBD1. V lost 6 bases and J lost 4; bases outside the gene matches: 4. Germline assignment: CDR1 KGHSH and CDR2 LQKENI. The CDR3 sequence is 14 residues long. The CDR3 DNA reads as TGTGCCAGCTCCCGACAGGGGTCCACCGGGGAGCTGTTTTTT. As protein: CASSRQGSTGELFF.

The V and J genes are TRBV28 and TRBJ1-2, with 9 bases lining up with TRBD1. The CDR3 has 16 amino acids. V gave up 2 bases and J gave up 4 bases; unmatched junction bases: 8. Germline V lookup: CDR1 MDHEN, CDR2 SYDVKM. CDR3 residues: CASSLKEDRGVYGYTF. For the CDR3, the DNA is TGTGCCAGCAGTTTAAAGGAGGACAGGGGAGTCTATGGCTACACCTTC.

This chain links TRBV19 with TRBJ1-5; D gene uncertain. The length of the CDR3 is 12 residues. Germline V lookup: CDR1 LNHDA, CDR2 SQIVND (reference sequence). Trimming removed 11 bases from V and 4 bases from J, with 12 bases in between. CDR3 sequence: CAAGVANQPQHF. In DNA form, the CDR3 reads TGTGCCGCGGGCGTCGCAAATCAGCCCCAGCATTTT.

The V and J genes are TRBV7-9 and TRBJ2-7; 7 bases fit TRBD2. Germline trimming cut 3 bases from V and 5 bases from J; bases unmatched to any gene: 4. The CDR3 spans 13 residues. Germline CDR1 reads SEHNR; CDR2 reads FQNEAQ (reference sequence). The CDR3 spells CASSFGTKNEQYF. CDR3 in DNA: TGTGCCAGCAGCTTCGGGACTAAGAACGAGCAGTACTTC.

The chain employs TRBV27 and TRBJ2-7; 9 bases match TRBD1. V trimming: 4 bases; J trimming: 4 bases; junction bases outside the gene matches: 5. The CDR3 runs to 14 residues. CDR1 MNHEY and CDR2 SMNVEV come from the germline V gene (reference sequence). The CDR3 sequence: CASSSGTGIYEQYF. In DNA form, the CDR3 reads TGTGCCAGCAGTTCAGGGACAGGGATATACGAGCAGTACTTC.

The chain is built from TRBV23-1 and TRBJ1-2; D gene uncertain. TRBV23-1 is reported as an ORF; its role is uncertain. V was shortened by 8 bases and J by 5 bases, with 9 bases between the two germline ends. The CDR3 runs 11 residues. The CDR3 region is CASGRRYGYTF. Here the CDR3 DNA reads TGCGCCAGCGGCCGGCGGTATGGCTACACCTTC.

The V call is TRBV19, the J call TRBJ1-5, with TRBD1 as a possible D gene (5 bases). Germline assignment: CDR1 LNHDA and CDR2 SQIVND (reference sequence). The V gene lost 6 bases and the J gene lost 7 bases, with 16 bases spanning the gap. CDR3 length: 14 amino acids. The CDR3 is CASRDLAGRQPQHF. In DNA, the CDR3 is TGTGCCAGTAGAGACCTGGCAGGGAGGCAGCCCCAGCATTTT.

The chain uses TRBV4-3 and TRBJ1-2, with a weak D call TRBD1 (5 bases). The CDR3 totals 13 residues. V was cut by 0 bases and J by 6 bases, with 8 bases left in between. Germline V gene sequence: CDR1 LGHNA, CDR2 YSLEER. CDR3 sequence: CASSQDRGHGYTF. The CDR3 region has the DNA TGCGCCAGCAGCCAAGATAGGGGCCATGGCTACACCTTC.

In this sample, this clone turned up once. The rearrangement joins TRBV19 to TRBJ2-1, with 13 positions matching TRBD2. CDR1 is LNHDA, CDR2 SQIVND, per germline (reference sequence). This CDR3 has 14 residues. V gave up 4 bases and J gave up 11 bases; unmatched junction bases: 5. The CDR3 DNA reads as TGTGCCAGTAGTACCGGGACTAGCGGGATCAAGCAGTTCTTC. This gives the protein CASSTGTSGIKQFF.

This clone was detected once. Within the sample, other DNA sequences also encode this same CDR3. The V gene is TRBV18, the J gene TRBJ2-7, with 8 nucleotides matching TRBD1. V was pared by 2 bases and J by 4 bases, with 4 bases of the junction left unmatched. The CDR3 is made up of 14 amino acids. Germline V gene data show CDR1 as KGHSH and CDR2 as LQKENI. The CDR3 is CASSPGTGGYEQYF. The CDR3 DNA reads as TGTGCCAGCTCACCAGGGACAGGTGGTTACGAGCAGTACTTC.

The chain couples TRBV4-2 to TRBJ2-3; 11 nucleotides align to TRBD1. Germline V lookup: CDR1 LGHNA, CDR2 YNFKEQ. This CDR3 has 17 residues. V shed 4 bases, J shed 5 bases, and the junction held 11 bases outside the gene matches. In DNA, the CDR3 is TGTGCCAGCAGCCCAGGACAGGGGGCAGGAGTAGGAGATACGCAGTATTTT. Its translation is CASSPGQGAGVGDTQYF.

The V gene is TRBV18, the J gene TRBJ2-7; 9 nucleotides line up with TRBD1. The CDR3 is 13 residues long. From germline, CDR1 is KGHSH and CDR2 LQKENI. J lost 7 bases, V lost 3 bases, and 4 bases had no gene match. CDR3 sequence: CASSPGTGNEQYF. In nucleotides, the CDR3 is TGTGCCAGCTCACCCGGGACAGGGAATGAGCAGTACTTC.

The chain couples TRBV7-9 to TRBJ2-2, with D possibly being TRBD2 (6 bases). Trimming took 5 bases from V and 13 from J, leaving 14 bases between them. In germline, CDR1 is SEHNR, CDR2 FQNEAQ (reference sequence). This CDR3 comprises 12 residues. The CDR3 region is CASSPHGEVLFF. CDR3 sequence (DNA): TGTGCCAGCAGCCCCCATGGGGAGGTGCTGTTTTTT.

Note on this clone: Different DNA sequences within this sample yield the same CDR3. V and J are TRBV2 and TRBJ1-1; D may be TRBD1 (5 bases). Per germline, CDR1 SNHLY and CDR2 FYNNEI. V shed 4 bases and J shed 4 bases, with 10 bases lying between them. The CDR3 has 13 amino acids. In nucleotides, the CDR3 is TGTGCCAGCAGTGCTCAGGGTAGCACTGAAGCTTTCTTT. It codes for CASSAQGSTEAFF.

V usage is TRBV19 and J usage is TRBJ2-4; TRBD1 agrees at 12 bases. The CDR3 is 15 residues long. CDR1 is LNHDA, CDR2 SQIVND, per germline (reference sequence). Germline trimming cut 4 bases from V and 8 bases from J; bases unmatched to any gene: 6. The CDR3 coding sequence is TGTGCCAGTAGTACCCGGGACAGGGGGCAGGACATTCAGTACTTC. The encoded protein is CASSTRDRGQDIQYF.

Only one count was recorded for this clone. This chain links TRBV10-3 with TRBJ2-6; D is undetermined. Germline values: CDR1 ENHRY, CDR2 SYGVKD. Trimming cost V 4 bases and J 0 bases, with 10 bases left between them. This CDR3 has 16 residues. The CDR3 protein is CAISAGIRSGANVLTF. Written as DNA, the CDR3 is TGTGCCATCAGTGCTGGCATCCGCTCTGGGGCCAACGTCCTGACTTTC.

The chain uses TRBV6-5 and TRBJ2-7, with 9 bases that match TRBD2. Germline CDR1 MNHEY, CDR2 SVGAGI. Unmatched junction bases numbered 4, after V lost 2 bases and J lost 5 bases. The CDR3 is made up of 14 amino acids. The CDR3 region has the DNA TGTGCCAGCAGTTACGGTAGCGGGGGTAACGAGCAGTACTTC. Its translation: CASSYGSGGNEQYF.

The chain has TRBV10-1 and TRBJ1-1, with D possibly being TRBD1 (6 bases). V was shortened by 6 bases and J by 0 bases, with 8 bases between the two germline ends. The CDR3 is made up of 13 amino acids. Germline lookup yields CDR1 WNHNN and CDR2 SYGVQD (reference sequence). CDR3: CASRGTLNTEAFF. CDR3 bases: TGCGCCAGCAGGGGGACATTGAACACTGAAGCTTTCTTT.